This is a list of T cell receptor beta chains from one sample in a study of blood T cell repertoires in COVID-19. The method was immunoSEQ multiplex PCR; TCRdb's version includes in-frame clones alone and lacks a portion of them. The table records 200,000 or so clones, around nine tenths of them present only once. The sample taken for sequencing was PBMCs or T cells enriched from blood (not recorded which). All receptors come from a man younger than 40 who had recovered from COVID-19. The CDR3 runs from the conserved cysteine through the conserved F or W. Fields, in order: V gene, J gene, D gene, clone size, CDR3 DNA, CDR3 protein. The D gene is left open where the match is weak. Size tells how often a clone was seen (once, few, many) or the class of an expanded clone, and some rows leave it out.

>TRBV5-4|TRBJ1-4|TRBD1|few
TGTGCCAGCAGCCCAACGACAGGGACCAATGAAAAACTGTTTTTT
CASSPTTGTNEKLFF
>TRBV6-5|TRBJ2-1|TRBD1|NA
TGTGCCAGCAGCCAGGGACAGGGGCTTGAGCAGTTCTTC
CASSQGQGLEQFF
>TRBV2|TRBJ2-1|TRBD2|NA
TGTGCCAGGGAGACAGGGACTAGCGGGTACAATGAGCAGTTCTTC
CARETGTSGYNEQFF
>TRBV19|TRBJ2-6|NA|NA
TGTGCCAGTAGTATCCCACAAGGGACTTTCTCTGGGGCCAACGTCCTGACTTTC
CASSIPQGTFSGANVLTF
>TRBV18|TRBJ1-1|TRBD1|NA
TGTGCCAGCTCACCGGGACAGGAAGCTTTCTTT
CASSPGQEAFF
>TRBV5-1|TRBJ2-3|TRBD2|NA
TGCGCCAGCTTTAATAGCGGGGGGGATACGCAGTATTTT
CASFNSGGDTQYF
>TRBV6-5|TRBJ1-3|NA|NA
TGTGCCAGCAGTTACGGATCTGGGGCGTCTGGAAACACCATATATTTT
CASSYGSGASGNTIYF
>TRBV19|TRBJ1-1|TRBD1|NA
TGTGCCAGTAGTTCTTCCAGGGGGCGCAACACTGAAGCTTTCTTT
CASSSSRGRNTEAFF
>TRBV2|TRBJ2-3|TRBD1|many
TGTGCCAGCAGTGAGTTGATTTCGGACACAGGGGTATTT
CASSELISDTGVF
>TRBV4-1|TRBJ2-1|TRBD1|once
TGCGCCAGCAGCCAACGTACAGGGGGCAGGGACAATGAGCAGTTCTTC
CASSQRTGGRDNEQFF
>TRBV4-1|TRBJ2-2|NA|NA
TGCGCCAGCAGCCAAGATGTAGTCCTTAGTCTGCGGAACACCGGGGAGCTGTTTTTT
CASSQDVVLSLRNTGELFF
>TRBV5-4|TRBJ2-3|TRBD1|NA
TGTGCCAGCAGCTTGACCGGGACAGGGATTACAGATACGCAGTATTTT
CASSLTGTGITDTQYF
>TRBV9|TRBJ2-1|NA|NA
TGTGCCAGCAGCGTAGGGGCAGGGGATGGGTACAATGAGCAGTTCTTC
CASSVGAGDGYNEQFF
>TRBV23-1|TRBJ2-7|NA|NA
TGCGCCAGCAGTCAATCGGCCCCCTACGAGCAGTACTTC
CASSQSAPYEQYF
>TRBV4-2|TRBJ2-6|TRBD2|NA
TGTGCCAGCAGCCCAGGAGGTAGCGGGAGGGTGTCTGGGGCCAACGTCCTGACTTTC
CASSPGGSGRVSGANVLTF
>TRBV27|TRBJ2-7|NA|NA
TGTGCCAGCAGTCACCGTTGGGGGGGCGGCTACGAGCAGTACTTC
CASSHRWGGGYEQYF
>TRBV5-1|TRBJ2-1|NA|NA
TGCGCCAGCAGCTTGCCGGGTTCTTACAATGAGCAGTTCTTC
CASSLPGSYNEQFF
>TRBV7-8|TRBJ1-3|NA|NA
TGTGCCAGCAGCTTAGCGATCGCAGGGGTCAGCTCTGGAAACACCATATATTTT
CASSLAIAGVSSGNTIYF
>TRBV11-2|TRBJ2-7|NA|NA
TGTGCCAGCAGCTTAGGCCCAGAATCCTACGAGCAGTACTTC
CASSLGPESYEQYF
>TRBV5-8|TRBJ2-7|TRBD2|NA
TGTGCCAGCAGCCACCAGCGGGCTAGCGGGGATTCCTACGAGCAGTACTTC
CASSHQRASGDSYEQYF
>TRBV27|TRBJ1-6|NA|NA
TGTGCCAGCAGTTTAGTGGCAGCGAGCTCCTATAATTCACCCCTCCACTTT
CASSLVAASSYNSPLHF
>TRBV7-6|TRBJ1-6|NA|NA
TGTGCCAGCAGCTTGTCGCCCGGTGGGGCGGCCAGCTCCTATAATTCACCCCTCCACTTT
CASSLSPGGAASSYNSPLHF
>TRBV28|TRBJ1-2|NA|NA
TGTGCCAGCAAAGTAGGGGGTAGTGACTATGGCTACACCTTC
CASKVGGSDYGYTF
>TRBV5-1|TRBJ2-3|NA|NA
TGCGCCAGCAGCTTGGGCGGAGGGCGAGGCACAGATACGCAGTATTTT
CASSLGGGRGTDTQYF
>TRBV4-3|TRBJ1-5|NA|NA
TGCGCCAGCAGCCAAACCACAGGGCCCGGGCCCCAGCATTTT
CASSQTTGPGPQHF
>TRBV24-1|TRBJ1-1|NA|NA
TGTGCCACCAGTGACGGGATGAACACTGAAGCTTTCTTT
CATSDGMNTEAFF
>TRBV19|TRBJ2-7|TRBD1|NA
TGTGCCAGTAGTATTGTTGGGGACAGCTACGAGCAGTACTTC
CASSIVGDSYEQYF
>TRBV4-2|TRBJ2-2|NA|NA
TGTGCCAGCAGCCAAGTGGCCGCAGGGAACACCGGGGAGCTGTTTTTT
CASSQVAAGNTGELFF
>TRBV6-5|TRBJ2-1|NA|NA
TGTGCCAGCAGCCGCGGCCGTCCGGACAATGAGCAGTTCTTC
CASSRGRPDNEQFF
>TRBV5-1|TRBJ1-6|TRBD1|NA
TGCGCTTCGCGTAAGACAGGGGATCCTTCACCCCTCCACTTT
CASRKTGDPSPLHF
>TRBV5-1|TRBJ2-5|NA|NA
TGCGCCAGCAGCTGGGGGCCACAAGAGACCCAGTACTTC
CASSWGPQETQYF
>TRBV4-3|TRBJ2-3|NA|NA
TGCGCCAGCAGCCAAAGACGAGAGAACATACTTCTGAGTCCGGGGGGCACAGATACGCAGTATTTT
CASSQRRENILLSPGGTDTQYF
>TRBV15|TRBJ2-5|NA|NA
TGTGCCACCAGCAGCGGGGTACAAGAGACCCAGTACTTC
CATSSGVQETQYF
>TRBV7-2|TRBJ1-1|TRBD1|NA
TGTGCCAGCAGCTTTACCGGGACAGGGTACACTGAAGCTTTCTTT
CASSFTGTGYTEAFF
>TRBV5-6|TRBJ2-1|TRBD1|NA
TGTGCCAGCACCCCCGCCCGGACAGGCTCCTACAATGAGCAGTTCTTC
CASTPARTGSYNEQFF
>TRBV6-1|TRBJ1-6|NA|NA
TGTGCCAGCAGTGACAGGTTCGATTCACCCCTCCACTTT
CASSDRFDSPLHF
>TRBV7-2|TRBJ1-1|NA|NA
TGTGCCAGCAGCTTTCGGGGGAACACTGAAGCTTTCTTT
CASSFRGNTEAFF
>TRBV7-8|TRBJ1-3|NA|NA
TGTGCCAGCAGCGTGGGGGCCGGAAACACCATATATTTT
CASSVGAGNTIYF
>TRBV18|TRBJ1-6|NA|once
TGTGCCAGCTCAGACCGACAGGCCCTGGGTTCACCCCTCCACTTT
CASSDRQALGSPLHF
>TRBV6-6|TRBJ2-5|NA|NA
TGTGCCAGCAGTTACTCGAGGCTCCAAGAGACCCAGTACTTC
CASSYSRLQETQYF
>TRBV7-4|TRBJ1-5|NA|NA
TGCCCCAGCACCGACGGATACGGGGGGGGCAGCAATCAGCCCCAGCATTTT
CPSTDGYGGGSNQPQHF
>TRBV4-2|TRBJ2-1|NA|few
TGTGCCAGCAGCCAAGGCGGGACGACCTACAATGAGCAGTTCTTC
CASSQGGTTYNEQFF
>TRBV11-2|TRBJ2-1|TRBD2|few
TGTGCCAGCAGCCCCGGGGTAGCGGGAGTTCTTGAGCAGTTCTTC
CASSPGVAGVLEQFF
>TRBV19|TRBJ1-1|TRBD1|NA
TGTGCCAGTAGTTCCACCAGGGGGGCTTTCTTT
CASSSTRGAFF
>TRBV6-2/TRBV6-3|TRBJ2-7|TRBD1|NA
TGTGCCAGCAGCTCCGGGACAGGGCGATCCTACGAGCAGTACTTC
CASSSGTGRSYEQYF
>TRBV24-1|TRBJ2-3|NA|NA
TGTGCCACCAGTGATTCGGGGGCAGATACGCAGTATTTT
CATSDSGADTQYF
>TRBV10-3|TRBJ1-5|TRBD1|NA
TGTGCCATCAGTGAGGATGGACAGGGGACGCCCCAGCATTTT
CAISEDGQGTPQHF
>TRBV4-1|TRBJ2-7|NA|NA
TGCGCCAGCAGCCAAGATTCAGGGGTTAGCTACGAGCAGTACTTC
CASSQDSGVSYEQYF
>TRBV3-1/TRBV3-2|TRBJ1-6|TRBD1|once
TGTGCCAGCAGCCAAGCTGGCAGGGGGCTGAAGAAATATAATTCACCCCTCCACTTT
CASSQAGRGLKKYNSPLHF
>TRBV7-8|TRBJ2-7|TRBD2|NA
TGTGCCAGCAGCCCTTCTAGGCCGGGACTAGCTGTCTACGAGCAGTACTTC
CASSPSRPGLAVYEQYF
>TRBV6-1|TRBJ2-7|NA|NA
TGTGCCAGCAGTGCCCCAGGGAGGCGGGACTCCTACGAGCAGTACTTC
CASSAPGRRDSYEQYF
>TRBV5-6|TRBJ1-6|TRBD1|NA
TGTGCCAGCAGCTTGGACACCCCGACAGGGGGAAATTCACCCCTCCACTTT
CASSLDTPTGGNSPLHF
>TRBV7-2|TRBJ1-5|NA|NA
TGTGCCAGCAGCTTCTCAGGGCGGCAGCCCCAGCATTTT
CASSFSGRQPQHF
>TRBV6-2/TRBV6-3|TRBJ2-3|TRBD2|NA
TGTGCCAGCAGTTACTTACAAACTAGCGGAGACACAGATACGCAGTATTTT
CASSYLQTSGDTDTQYF
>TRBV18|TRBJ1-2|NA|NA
TGTGCCAGCTCACCTTCAGGGGAAGGCGGCTACACCTTC
CASSPSGEGGYTF
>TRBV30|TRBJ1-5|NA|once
TGTGCCTGGAGGCAGGGTAGCAATCAGCCCCAGCATTTT
CAWRQGSNQPQHF
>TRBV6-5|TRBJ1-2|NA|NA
TGTGCCAGTACCGCCCTGAGGGGCTACACCTTC
CASTALRGYTF
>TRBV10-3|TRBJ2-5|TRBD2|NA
TGTGCCATCAGTGTTCGGGAGGAGGAGACCCAGTACTTC
CAISVREEETQYF